These 30 T cell receptor beta chains share one sample of origin, sequenced in a study of cytomegalovirus exposure and HLA in healthy donors. The repertoire was sequenced with immunoSEQ multiplex PCR; TCRdb's copy has only in-frame clones and lacks some. The table includes about 180,000 clones, 86% detected once. The sequenced material came from PBMCs. The receptor set was obtained from a man between 18 and 35 years old in good health and CMV-seropositive.

The chain joins TRBV13 to TRBJ2-7; TRBD2 matches at 15 bases. The CDR3 runs to 18 residues. The germline gives CDR1 PRHDT, CDR2 FYEKMQ (reference sequence). After removal of 5 bases from V and 4 bases from J, the junction contained 12 bases not matched to a gene. The CDR3 DNA is TGTGCCAGCAGCCCTTCCGGGACTAGCGGGAGGTGGAGGTACGAGCAGTACTTC. This codes for CASSPSGTSGRWRYEQYF.

V gene TRBV7-6 combines with J gene TRBJ2-2; 7 bases agree with TRBD2. V lost 1 base to trimming and J lost 4 bases; unmatched junction nucleotides: 6. This CDR3 contains 16 residues. The germline V gene encodes CDR1 SGHVS and CDR2 FNYEAQ. CDR3 sequence (DNA): TGTGCCAGCAGCTTAGTTTTCGGGGGGACCACCGGGGAGCTGTTTTTT. This encodes CASSLVFGGTTGELFF. Full variable domain (outside the CDR3, taken from reference TRBV7-6 and TRBJ2-2): GAGVSQSPRYKVTKRGQDVALRCDPISGHVSLYWYRQALGQGPEFLTYFNYEAQQDKSGLPNDRFSAERPEGSISTLTIQRTEQRDSAMYRCASSLVFGGTTGELFFGEGSRLTVL.

This chain uses TRBV13 with TRBJ2-3, with TRBD2 matching 9 bases. V lost 4 bases to trimming and J lost 6 bases; unmatched junction nucleotides: 5. Germline V gene sequence: CDR1 PRHDT, CDR2 FYEKMQ (reference sequence). This CDR3 is built from 14 residues. CDR3 coding DNA: TGTGCCAGCAGCTCTAGCGGGGAGGGCGATACGCAGTATTTT. This codes for CASSSSGEGDTQYF.

This clone is a singleton in its sample. The chain has TRBV15 and TRBJ2-5, with TRBD1 as a possible D gene (6 bases). V lost 0 bases and J lost 5, with 19 bases in between. The CDR3 extends over 17 amino acids. Germline lookup yields CDR1 LNHNV and CDR2 YYDKDF (reference sequence). The CDR3 nucleotides are TGTGCCACCAGCAGAGATCTGAGCAGGGGCGCGAGGGAGACCCAGTACTTC. Protein: CATSRDLSRGARETQYF.

This chain joins TRBV11-3 and TRBJ1-2; no firm D call. The CDR3 contains 13 residues. V dropped 4 bases and J dropped 7 bases, with 13 bases sitting between them. Per the germline V gene, CDR1 is SGHNT and CDR2 is YENEEA. The CDR3 region has the DNA TGTGCCAGCAGCTCCACGAGCGGTTTTGGCTACACCTTC. Translation: CASSSTSGFGYTF. Based on the CDR3 plus reference TRBV11-3 and TRBJ1-2, the full variable domain is EAGVVQSPRYKIIEKKQPVAFWCNPISGHNTLYWYLQNLGQGPELLIRYENEEAVDDSQLPKDRFSAERLKGVDSTLKIQPAELGDSAVYLCASSSTSGFGYTFGSGTRLTVV.

The genes are TRBV7-3 and TRBJ1-1; D is perhaps TRBD1 (6 bases). The CDR3 spans 21 residues. The germline CDR1 and CDR2 sequences are SGHTA and FQGTGA. V dropped 2 bases and J dropped 1 base, with 29 bases sitting between them. CDR3 sequence (DNA): TGTGCCAGCAGCTTAGGGCGGCATGATAAGACAGGTGGATCGGCGAACACTGAAGCTTTCTTT. It specifies CASSLGRHDKTGGSANTEAFF. The whole variable domain, remainder taken from reference TRBV7-3 and TRBJ1-1, is GAGVSQTPSNKVTEKGKYVELRCDPISGHTALYWYRQSLGQGPEFLIYFQGTGAADDSGLPNDRFFAVRPEGSVSTLKIQRTERGDSAVYLCASSLGRHDKTGGSANTEAFFGQGTRLTVV.

CDR3 sequence (DNA): TGTGCCAGCAGCTTCGTACAGGGGGAGACCCAGTACTTC. As protein: CASSFVQGETQYF. The gene calls are TRBV7-2 and TRBJ2-5; 7 bases line up with TRBD1. The V gene end was trimmed by 3 bases and the J gene end by 5 bases; junction bases not matched to a gene: 3. CDR3 length: 13 residues. CDR1 is SGHTA, CDR2 FQGNSA, per germline.

The chain recombines TRBV29-1 with TRBJ1-1; D unresolved. The V gene's germline CDR1 is SQVTM and CDR2 ANQGSEA. CDR3 length equals 10 residues. V was shortened by 6 bases and J by 6 bases, with 8 bases between the two germline ends. This chain's CDR3 is CSVNTAEAFF. The CDR3 nucleotides read TGCAGCGTAAATACAGCTGAAGCTTTCTTT.

V gene TRBV28 combines with J gene TRBJ2-3; D unclear. The CDR3 spans 12 residues. V lost 3 bases, J lost 8 bases, and 9 bases lay in between. Per the germline V gene, CDR1 is MDHEN and CDR2 is SYDVKM. Here the CDR3 DNA reads TGTGCCAGCAGTTTCCTAAAGTCTACGCAGTATTTT. Its translation is CASSFLKSTQYF.

In its sample, this clone was seen once. The chain couples TRBV7-8 to TRBJ2-7; D not resolved. Germline assignment: CDR1 SGHVS and CDR2 FQNEAQ. V shed 2 bases and J shed 0 bases, with 8 bases lying between them. The length of the CDR3 is 14 residues. The CDR3 nucleotides read TGTGCCAGCAGCTTAAGTACATCCTCCTACGAGCAGTACTTC. It codes for CASSLSTSSYEQYF.

This clone is a singleton in its sample. Sequence at one end of the junction differs from germline and may be a read error. The V gene is TRBV18, the J gene TRBJ2-1; 11 nucleotides line up with TRBD2. This CDR3 has 17 residues. Germline loops: CDR1 KGHSH, CDR2 LQKENI. The CDR3 region is CASSPRSGGAAHNEQFF. CDR3 sequence (DNA): TGTGCCAGCTCCCCACGTAGCGGGGGGGCGGCCCACAATGAGCAGTTCTTC.

The J gene is TRBJ2-1, the V gene TRBV5-1; 13 nucleotides line up with TRBD2. The J segment lost 6 bases and the V segment lost 4 bases, leaving 7 bases of the junction unmatched. Germline CDR1 is SGHRS and CDR2 is YFSETQ. This CDR3 contains 16 residues. CDR3 sequence (DNA): TGCGCCAGCAGCGGAACTAGCGGGAGGGCGGGCAATGAGCAGTTCTTC. It yields the protein CASSGTSGRAGNEQFF.

This chain joins TRBV2 and TRBJ1-1, with TRBD1 as a possible D gene (6 bases). The CDR3 extends over 13 amino acids. The germline V gene encodes CDR1 SNHLY and CDR2 FYNNEI. V was trimmed by 6 bases and J by 4 bases, leaving 12 bases between them. CDR3 nucleotides: TGTGCCAGCAGCTTTGACAGGTCCACTGAAGCTTTCTTT. This codes for CASSFDRSTEAFF.

The V call is TRBV7-2, the J call TRBJ1-4; D uncertain. This CDR3 is 14 amino acids long. V shed 1 base and J shed 7 bases, with 10 bases lying between them. Germline values: CDR1 SGHTA, CDR2 FQGNSA. The CDR3 spells CASSLVVGSEKLFF. The CDR3 DNA is TGTGCCAGCAGCTTAGTTGTTGGTAGTGAAAAACTGTTTTTT.

CDR3 in amino acids: CASSYSGGTSSYEQYF. In DNA, the CDR3 is TGTGCCAGCAGTTACTCGGGGGGGACAAGCTCCTACGAGCAGTACTTC. This sequence joins TRBV6-5 and TRBJ2-7; TRBD2 might be the D (7 bases). CDR1 and CDR2 (germline): MNHEY, SVGAGI. V lost 0 bases, J lost 0 bases, and 12 bases lay in between. CDR3 length: 16 residues.

V is TRBV2 and J is TRBJ1-2; D is perhaps TRBD1 (5 bases). Germline CDR1 reads SNHLY; CDR2 reads FYNNEI. The ends were cut back, 1 base at V and 3 bases at J, with 9 bases in the middle. The CDR3 loop spans 14 amino acids. The CDR3 bases are TGTGCCAGCAGTGAAGGGGGGGGTTACTATGGCTACACCTTC. This codes for CASSEGGGYYGYTF.

This chain joins TRBV29-1 and TRBJ1-1, with a tentative D call TRBD1 (5 bases). This CDR3 region has 13 residues. Germline V gene sequence: CDR1 SQVTM, CDR2 ANQGSEA. Between the trimmed V and J ends, which lost 3 bases and 0 bases, there was a span of 8 bases. The CDR3 spells CSVEEGMNTEAFF. The CDR3 DNA is TGCAGCGTTGAGGAGGGGATGAACACTGAAGCTTTCTTT.

J is TRBJ1-4 and V is TRBV4-3; D gene unclear. The CDR3 spans 15 residues. Germline V gene sequence: CDR1 LGHNA, CDR2 YSLEER. Trimming removed 5 bases at V and 6 bases at J, with 16 bases between. The CDR3 region is CASSIGGGYHEKLFF. CDR3 in DNA: TGCGCCAGCAGCATCGGTGGCGGGTATCATGAAAAACTGTTTTTT.

V is TRBV11-2 and J is TRBJ2-1; 8 bases are shared with TRBD1. V gave up 5 bases and J gave up 9 bases; unmatched junction bases: 6. CDR1 is SGHAT and CDR2 is FQNNGV in the germline V gene. The CDR3 covers 13 residues. The CDR3, as DNA: TGTGCCAGCAGCCCGGGACAGGCCATTGAGCAGTTCTTC. It is translated as CASSPGQAIEQFF.

This clone was counted a single time. This chain connects TRBV10-3 to TRBJ1-1; 11 nucleotides agree with TRBD1. The CDR3 is made up of 14 amino acids. Unmatched junction bases numbered 3, after V lost 3 bases and J lost 6 bases. Germline V gene sequence: CDR1 ENHRY, CDR2 SYGVKD. The CDR3 DNA sequence: TGTGCCATCAGTGATAGGGGACAGGGGGCTGAAGCTTTCTTT. Amino acids: CAISDRGQGAEAFF.

This clone was observed a single time. J is TRBJ1-1 and V is TRBV2, with 11 positions matching TRBD1. Germline trimming cut 7 bases from V and 4 bases from J; bases unmatched to any gene: 14. This CDR3 has 17 residues. CDR1 is SNHLY and CDR2 is FYNNEI in the germline V gene. The CDR3 DNA sequence: TGTGCCAGCACCGCCCCAGGGACAGGGGGTCCGGGCACTGAAGCTTTCTTT. Residues: CASTAPGTGGPGTEAFF.

The V call is TRBV9, the J call TRBJ2-3; TRBD2 is a possible D gene (7 bases). The ends were cut back, 2 bases at V and 8 bases at J, with 12 bases in the middle. CDR1 SGDLS and CDR2 YYNGEE come from the germline V gene. The CDR3 has 13 residues. CDR3 amino acids: CASSVGGLGTQYF. The CDR3 DNA reads TGTGCCAGCAGCGTGGGGGGGCTGGGTACGCAGTATTTT.

V usage is TRBV2 and J usage is TRBJ2-7, with D possibly TRBD1 on 5 matching bases. The V and J ends lost 3 bases and 1 base respectively, with 10 bases between them. The CDR3 length is 14 residues. The germline V gene has CDR1 SNHLY and CDR2 FYNNEI. CDR3 sequence reads: CASSDQGSSYEQYF. CDR3 DNA sequence: TGTGCCAGCAGTGATCAGGGTTCATCCTACGAGCAGTACTTC.

V gene TRBV7-3 combines with J gene TRBJ2-3, with a possible D match to TRBD2 (7 bases). Germline lookup yields CDR1 SGHTA and CDR2 FQGTGA. CDR3 length: 15 amino acids. V was shortened by 2 bases and J by 2 bases, with 11 bases between the two germline ends. The CDR3 here is CASSLGGGPTDTQYF. DNA for the CDR3: TGTGCCAGCAGCTTAGGGGGGGGGCCCACAGATACGCAGTATTTT.

The CDR3 loop is CASSLARSHEQYF. The DNA of the CDR3 is TGTGCCAGCAGCTTGGCCAGATCGCACGAGCAGTACTTC. The chain combines TRBV7-8 with TRBJ2-7, with unresolved D. V was cut by 3 bases and J by 5 bases, with 11 bases left in between. There are 13 residues in the CDR3. Germline V lookup: CDR1 SGHVS, CDR2 FQNEAQ.

The chain links TRBV28 to TRBJ2-7; D possibly corresponds to TRBD1 (5 bases). There are 14 residues in the CDR3. The V end lost 1 base, the J end lost 3 bases, and 10 bases lay between the germline ends. Germline CDR1 and CDR2: MDHEN and SYDVKM. CDR3: CASSLYPGFYEQYF. In DNA form, the CDR3 reads TGTGCCAGCAGTTTATACCCAGGGTTCTACGAGCAGTACTTC.

V usage is TRBV27 and J usage is TRBJ2-2; 9 bases agree with TRBD1. From germline, CDR1 is MNHEY and CDR2 SMNVEV (reference sequence). The length of the CDR3 is 20 residues. V gave up 9 bases and J gave up 3 bases; unmatched junction bases: 23. The CDR3 DNA follows: TGTGCCAGATTAAACAGGGGGCGCAAAGTACCCCCCTACGACACCGGGGAGCTGTTTTTT. It is translated as CARLNRGRKVPPYDTGELFF.

The chain combines TRBV25-1 with TRBJ2-3; D not certain. Deletions cut 8 bases from V and 0 bases from J, with 12 bases between. This CDR3 has 14 amino acids. The V gene's germline CDR1 is MGHDK and CDR2 SYGVNS. In nucleotides, the CDR3 is TGTGCCAGCCGCGGCCGTGGGAGCACAGATACGCAGTATTTT. Protein product: CASRGRGSTDTQYF.

The rearrangement uses TRBV2 and TRBJ2-1; a possible D gene is TRBD1 (5 bases). V dropped 7 bases and J dropped 1 base, with 20 bases sitting between them. The CDR3 is 17 residues long. The germline V gene has CDR1 SNHLY and CDR2 FYNNEI. CDR3 protein: CASIQGARRTSYNEQFF. DNA of the CDR3: TGTGCCAGCATCCAAGGGGCCAGAAGGACGTCCTACAATGAGCAGTTCTTC.

The CDR3 nucleotides read TGCGCCAGCAGCTTGAGTCAGGCAGGGGGGAACACCGGGGAGCTGTTTTTT. This encodes CASSLSQAGGNTGELFF. This chain uses TRBV5-1 with TRBJ2-2; 7 bases match TRBD1. Germline assignment: CDR1 SGHRS and CDR2 YFSETQ. Unmatched junction bases numbered 7, after V lost 1 base and J lost 1 base. This CDR3 contains 17 residues.